One T cell receptor beta chain is described in this entry. In germline, CDR1 is MGHRA, CDR2 YSYEKL. Trimming removed 1 base from V and 5 bases from J; junction bases left unmatched: 5. This CDR3 comprises 16 residues. This entry comes from a study of OX40 agonist ivuxolimab in advanced cancers. Libraries were prepared by immunoSEQ multiplex PCR; TCRdb keeps only in-frame clonotypes and omits some of them. The sample carries some 61,000 clones, roughly four fifths recorded once. The receptor's source is an adult with an advanced solid tumor such as melanoma, head and neck, liver or kidney cancer. The material was CD4+ or CD8+ T cells sorted from blood, obtained in a trial of the OX40 agonist ivuxolimab. This chain links TRBV4-1 with TRBJ2-3; 11 bases align to TRBD2. The CDR3 is CASSQGNSGGGDTQYF. CDR3 in DNA: TGCGCCAGCAGCCAAGGAAATAGCGGGGGGGGAGATACGCAGTATTTT.